This T cell receptor beta chain was identified during a study of cytomegalovirus exposure and HLA in healthy donors. General observations from the study: In vitro checks showed that a few CMV-associated chains really do target CMV antigens. The presence/absence work took it that sequencing depth was about the same across donors.

CDR1 is SGHDT, CDR2 YYEEEE, per germline. The CDR3 runs to 15 residues. V was trimmed by 0 bases and J by 0 bases, leaving 9 bases between them. The study ran its PCR with 60 Vbeta and 13 Jbeta primers. TCRdb keeps only in-frame clones here, not all; method: immunoSEQ multiplex PCR. This sample's table reports 140,000 to 150,000 clones. A note on this clone: The antigen remains unidentified.

Material: PBMCs. The chain recombines TRBV5-6 with TRBJ1-2; D gene unclear. This TCR was sampled from a woman in her fifties or sixties in good health and CMV-seronegative. In nucleotides, the CDR3 is TGTGCCAGCAGCTTGGACGTGGGAGCTAACTATGGCTACACCTTC. This encodes CASSLDVGANYGYTF.